The 30 T cell receptor beta chains reported below all come from one sample, sequenced in a study of regulatory T cells in long-lasting Graves disease. Regarding time point: newly diagnosed GD, antithyroid drugs for less than 3 months. RNA isolated from PBMCs was used to make the TCR library. TCR beta libraries were built with iRepertoire HTBI primers and Arm-PCR of CDR3 regions. Each CDR3 protein gets one entry after TCRdb re-called the multiplex PCR reads with MiXCR. The sample lists 550,000 to 650,000 distinct CDR3 sequences, 15% to 20% seen once, with 12% in the top ten. The same data also went into a second study, on T cells in Graves' hyperthyroidism and ophthalmopathy.

Sequenced here: peripheral blood mononuclear cells (PBMCs), sampled at new diagnosis, from a patient treated with antithyroid drugs. The receptors were sampled from a man aged 18-30 years with Graves disease.

This clonotype was observed a few times. The chain has TRBV20-1 and TRBJ2-7; no firm D call. CDR1 and CDR2 (germline): DFQATT, SNEGSKA (reference sequence). Trimming cost V 1 base and J 3 bases, with 13 bases left between them. This CDR3 has 14 amino acids. Here the CDR3 DNA reads TGCAGTGCTAGAGGCAACAAGGGCGGCTACGAGCAGTACTTC. This sequence encodes CSARGNKGGYEQYF.

There are a few counts of this clonotype. The V gene is TRBV29-1, the J gene TRBJ1-2; D unclear. Trimming pared 6 bases from V and 5 bases from J, leaving 7 bases between. Germline CDR1 reads SQVTM; CDR2 reads ANQGSEA. This CDR3 has 10 residues. The CDR3 is CSVGEYGYTF. The DNA for the CDR3 is TGCAGCGTAGGTGAATATGGCTACACCTTC.

This clonotype was seen ten or more times. The chain employs TRBV7-3 and TRBJ2-3; D remains unclear. Trimming pared 0 bases from V and 3 bases from J, leaving 7 bases between. Germline V lookup: CDR1 SGHTA, CDR2 FQGTGA. This CDR3 has 14 residues. The CDR3 reads CASSLTGWTDTQYF. The CDR3 DNA reads as TGTGCCAGCAGCTTAACGGGATGGACAGATACGCAGTATTTT. Full variable domain (outside the CDR3, taken from reference TRBV7-3 and TRBJ2-3): GAGVSQTPSNKVTEKGKYVELRCDPISGHTALYWYRQSLGQGPEFLIYFQGTGAADDSGLPNDRFFAVRPEGSVSTLKIQRTERGDSAVYLCASSLTGWTDTQYFGPGTRLTVL.

This clonotype was seen only a few times. The chain carries TRBV20-1 and TRBJ2-1; 13 bases agree with TRBD2. The CDR3 consists of 15 residues. Per the germline V gene, CDR1 is DFQATT and CDR2 is SNEGSKA (reference sequence). Germline trimming cut 6 bases from V and 7 bases from J; bases unmatched to any gene: 9. The CDR3 nucleotides are TGCAGTGCCCGTACCACTAGCGGGAGGGCGAATGAGCAGTTCTTC. This sequence encodes CSARTTSGRANEQFF.

The rearrangement uses TRBV11-2 and TRBJ2-2, with 8 bases matching TRBD2. The CDR3 runs to 14 residues. V shed 6 bases, J shed 6 bases, and the junction held 6 bases outside the gene matches. Germline V gene lookup returns CDR1 SGHAT and CDR2 FQNNGV. The CDR3 bases are TGTGCCAGCAGACTCGGGGGGGACCCCGGGGAGCTGTTTTTT. This codes for CASRLGGDPGELFF.

This chain joins TRBV10-3 and TRBJ2-7, with D perhaps TRBD2 (7 bases). Germline CDR1 ENHRY, CDR2 SYGVKD. The V gene lost 0 bases and the J gene lost 10 bases, with 22 bases spanning the gap. This CDR3 has 16 amino acids. This CDR3 reads CAISESGALAGESQYF. The CDR3 region has the DNA TGTGCCATCAGTGAGTCGGGGGCTCTGGCGGGAGAATCCCAGTACTTC.

This chain connects TRBV19 to TRBJ1-2, with TRBD1 as a possible D gene (5 bases). Trimming shortened V by 3 bases and J by 3 bases, and 11 bases separated the two germline ends. CDR3 length: 14 residues. Germline values: CDR1 LNHDA, CDR2 SQIVND (reference sequence). CDR3 protein: CASSILGRDYGYTF. CDR3 nucleotide sequence: TGTGCCAGTAGTATCCTGGGACGGGACTATGGCTACACCTTC.

The chain recombines TRBV5-5 with TRBJ1-1; D is perhaps TRBD1 (5 bases). This CDR3 has 14 amino acids. Looked up from germline, CDR1 is SGHKS and CDR2 is YYEKEE (reference sequence). V was shortened by 3 bases and J by 10 bases, with 19 bases between the two germline ends. The chain's CDR3 is CASSWTSGTFGAFF. The CDR3 nucleotides are TGTGCCAGCAGCTGGACTTCAGGGACGTTTGGAGCTTTCTTT.

The table lists this clonotype with many counts. This rearrangement joins TRBV11-2 to TRBJ2-1; D is uncertain. There are 14 residues in the CDR3. Trimming removed 5 bases from V and 8 bases from J, with 16 bases in between. The germline gives CDR1 SGHAT, CDR2 FQNNGV. The CDR3 loop is CASSEVAFWDEQFF. The DNA for the CDR3 is TGTGCCAGCAGCGAAGTCGCGTTTTGGGATGAGCAGTTCTTC.

Many counts were recorded for this clonotype. For the CDR3, the DNA is TGTGCCAGCAGTGAACCCCCGTTGGGGGGGAGGGAGCCCCAGCATTTT. Protein sequence: CASSEPPLGGREPQHF. The chain carries TRBV2 and TRBJ1-5, with TRBD1 as a possible D gene (5 bases). From germline, CDR1 is SNHLY and CDR2 FYNNEI. Trimming stripped 2 bases from V and 8 bases from J, with 19 bases between. The CDR3 totals 16 residues.

This clonotype was picked up many times. CDR3 amino acids: CASSMMGIYEQYF. The CDR3 region has the DNA TGTGCCAGCAGTATGATGGGGATATACGAGCAGTACTTC. The V and J genes are TRBV28 and TRBJ2-7; D is unclear. Germline V gives CDR1 MDHEN, CDR2 SYDVKM. V was clipped by 5 bases and J by 4 bases, with 12 bases between them. The CDR3 is made up of 13 amino acids.

This clonotype was found a few times. J is TRBJ2-2 and V is TRBV7-2; 11 bases align to TRBD2. Unmatched junction bases numbered 7, after V lost 5 bases and J lost 5 bases. The V gene's germline CDR1 is SGHTA and CDR2 FQGNSA. CDR3 length: 16 residues. This chain's CDR3 is CASSPRTSGLTGELFF. The CDR3 nucleotides are TGTGCCAGCAGCCCCCGGACTAGCGGGCTTACCGGGGAGCTGTTTTTT.

This rearrangement joins TRBV20-1 to TRBJ2-1, with 9 bases matching TRBD1. Losses at the gene ends were 3 bases for V and 4 bases for J; bases not matched to a gene: 13. The CDR3 contains 17 residues. Germline loops: CDR1 DFQATT, CDR2 SNEGSKA (reference sequence). CDR3 protein: CSARGVTGTGLYNEQFF. DNA of the CDR3: TGCAGTGCTAGGGGAGTTACCGGGACAGGGTTATACAATGAGCAGTTCTTC.

This clonotype was detected many times. The chain joins TRBV6-1 to TRBJ2-7, with 8 bases fitting TRBD2. Germline V lookup: CDR1 MNHNS, CDR2 SASEGT. The CDR3 spans 15 residues. Trimming at V came to 6 bases and at J to 2 bases, leaving 9 bases not matched to a gene. This chain's CDR3 is CASRGAGDGTYEQYF. In nucleotides, the CDR3 is TGTGCCAGCAGGGGAGCGGGAGACGGGACCTACGAGCAGTACTTC.

This clonotype came up many times. The rearrangement links TRBV2 to TRBJ1-2; D gene ambiguous. Germline assignment: CDR1 SNHLY and CDR2 FYNNEI. V was shortened by 2 bases and J by 2 bases, with 9 bases between the two germline ends. CDR3 size: 14 residues. The DNA of the CDR3 is TGTGCCAGCAGTGAATTTAGCGGGAACTATGGCTACACCTTC. Protein sequence: CASSEFSGNYGYTF.

The chain joins TRBV9 to TRBJ2-1; 8 bases match TRBD2. With 0 bases clipped from V and 7 bases from J, the junction kept 9 bases outside the gene matches. The CDR3 is 16 residues long. CDR1 and CDR2 (germline): SGDLS, YYNGEE. CDR3 protein: CASSVDGGLGYNEQFF. In nucleotides, the CDR3 is TGTGCCAGCAGCGTAGATGGGGGACTAGGGTATAATGAGCAGTTCTTC.

This clonotype showed up many times. This chain uses TRBV12-3 or TRBV12-4 with TRBJ2-1; 7 bases align to TRBD2. CDR3 length equals 13 residues. V lost 3 bases, J lost 7 bases, and 3 bases stayed unmatched. The CDR3 loop reads CASSLTSHNEQFF. Written as DNA, the CDR3 is TGTGCCAGCAGTTTGACTAGCCATAATGAGCAGTTCTTC.

There are a few counts of this clonotype. The chain is built from TRBV4-1 and TRBJ2-7; 7 positions match TRBD2. Germline CDR1 and CDR2: MGHRA and YSYEKL. This CDR3 spans 15 amino acids. V lost 4 bases, J lost 0 bases, and 6 bases stayed unmatched. CDR3 region: CASSRVAGLSYEQYF. The CDR3 DNA reads as TGCGCCAGCAGCCGTGTAGCGGGCCTCTCCTACGAGCAGTACTTC.

This clonotype was picked up a small number of times. The V and J genes are TRBV19 and TRBJ2-3, with 8 bases fitting TRBD2. This CDR3 has 14 residues. Germline CDR1 reads LNHDA; CDR2 reads SQIVND (reference sequence). Trimming at V came to 5 bases and at J to 7 bases, leaving 8 bases not matched to a gene. DNA for the CDR3: TGTGCCAGTAGTGGGAGCGGGAGAATGAATACGCAGTATTTT. Amino acid sequence: CASSGSGRMNTQYF.

This clonotype was seen a few times. The chain uses TRBV29-1 and TRBJ2-1; a weak D match, TRBD1 (6 bases). Trimming removed 3 bases at V and 1 base at J, with 13 bases between. The CDR3 covers 15 residues. Germline lookup yields CDR1 SQVTM and CDR2 ANQGSEA. CDR3 DNA: TGCAGCGTTGAGGGGGCAGATTGGTCCTACAATGAGCAGTTCTTC. Translated: CSVEGADWSYNEQFF.

The chain carries TRBV19 and TRBJ2-2, with 7 bases lining up with TRBD1. Germline CDR1 and CDR2: LNHDA and SQIVND (reference sequence). The V gene end was trimmed by 6 bases and the J gene end by 3 bases; junction bases not matched to a gene: 7. The CDR3 spans 15 residues. The CDR3 nucleotides read TGTGCCAGTAGGAGGGACAGCCTCGACACCGGGGAGCTGTTTTTT. Translation gives CASRRDSLDTGELFF.

This clonotype has a handful of counts. The V and J genes are TRBV7-2 and TRBJ2-7, with a possible D match to TRBD2 (5 bases). The germline gives CDR1 SGHTA, CDR2 FQGNSA. The V end lost 5 bases, the J end lost 0 bases, and 17 bases lay between the germline ends. This CDR3 has 16 residues. The CDR3: CASSPRLNSYSYEQYF. The DNA of the CDR3 is TGTGCCAGCAGCCCCCGACTAAACTCGTACTCCTACGAGCAGTACTTC.

In this sample, this clonotype turned up many times. The V call is TRBV30, the J call TRBJ2-4; 11 nucleotides align to TRBD1. CDR3 length: 16 residues. Looked up from germline, CDR1 is GTSNPN and CDR2 is SVGIG (reference sequence). J gave up 7 bases and V 3 bases, and 11 bases lay outside the gene matches. CDR3 amino acids: CAWRAIGTGGSNIQYF. The DNA of the CDR3 is TGTGCCTGGAGAGCTATCGGGACAGGGGGGTCGAACATTCAGTACTTC.

This clonotype was seen only a few times. The chain couples TRBV7-9 to TRBJ1-2; 10 bases fit TRBD1. The CDR3 extends over 13 amino acids. Germline V gene sequence: CDR1 SEHNR, CDR2 FQNEAQ (reference sequence). J lost 12 bases, V lost 0 bases, and 4 bases had no gene match. This CDR3 is CASSLAGTGADTF. The CDR3 DNA reads TGTGCCAGCAGCTTAGCGGGGACAGGGGCCGACACCTTC.

V gene TRBV20-1 combines with J gene TRBJ2-7; the D gene is possibly TRBD2 (6 bases). CDR1 is DFQATT and CDR2 is SNEGSKA in the germline V gene (reference sequence). V was clipped by 5 bases and J by 3 bases, with 17 bases between them. This CDR3 spans 14 amino acids. This chain's CDR3 is CSASDRDSHYEQYF. The CDR3 nucleotides are TGCAGTGCTTCCGACCGGGACTCGCACTACGAGCAGTACTTC.

Of note for this clonotype: As the CDR3 is not closed by the conserved phenylalanine or tryptophan, this likely results from a read error. This sequence joins TRBV3-1 and TRBJ2-2; TRBD1 matches 9 bases. This CDR3 is built from 16 residues. The germline V gene has CDR1 LGHDT and CDR2 YNNKEL (reference sequence). Losses at the gene ends were 3 bases for V and 5 bases for J; bases not matched to a gene: 7. Here the CDR3 reads CASSQTSGTGTGELFL. CDR3 in DNA: TGTGCCAGCAGCCAGACCTCCGGGACAGGGACCGGGGAGCTGTTTCTT.

This clonotype came up many times. The V call is TRBV3-1, the J call TRBJ2-7; the D is unclear. V was trimmed by 4 bases and J by 3 bases, leaving 16 bases between them. Germline CDR1 is LGHDT and CDR2 is YNNKEL (reference sequence). The CDR3 runs to 15 residues. The CDR3 loop is CASSPPSRHLYEQYF. In DNA form, the CDR3 reads TGTGCCAGCAGCCCCCCGAGTCGGCACCTCTACGAGCAGTACTTC.

This clonotype came up many times. This rearrangement joins TRBV5-8 to TRBJ2-3; a possible D gene is TRBD2 (6 bases). Per the germline V gene, CDR1 is SGHTS and CDR2 is YDEGEE. This CDR3 is 16 amino acids long. Trimming took 1 base from V and 0 from J, leaving 12 bases between them. CDR3 nucleotides: TGTGCCAGCAGCTTGTGGGTAGCGGAAAGCACAGATACGCAGTATTTT. As protein: CASSLWVAESTDTQYF.

There are many counts of this clonotype. CDR3 DNA: TGTGCCAGCAGTCCAAGACAGGGAGCGGAGACCCAGTACTTC. Translation gives CASSPRQGAETQYF. The chain employs TRBV6-1 and TRBJ2-5; 7 bases line up with TRBD1. The germline V gene has CDR1 MNHNS and CDR2 SASEGT. This CDR3 is built from 14 residues. The ends lost 5 bases at V and 5 bases at J; junction bases unmatched: 8.

There are many counts of this clonotype. This chain joins TRBV20-1 and TRBJ2-3; 7 nucleotides line up with TRBD2. CDR1 is DFQATT, CDR2 SNEGSKA, per germline (reference sequence). Losses at the gene ends were 1 base for V and 4 bases for J; bases not matched to a gene: 8. The CDR3 contains 15 residues. The CDR3 nucleotides read TGCAGTGCTAGAGGAGTGGCGGGAGCCGCAGATACGCAGTATTTT. Amino acids: CSARGVAGAADTQYF.